This TCR beta chain was observed in a study of Ad26.COV2.S vaccination and SARS-CoV-2 variants. Of note for this clone: Its antigen is unknown. Other DNA sequences within the sample encode an identical CDR3.

Whole-study findings and limits: It was found that vaccine and placebo recipients had similar non-spike TCR breadth. The breadth of spike-specific CD8+ and CD4+ T cell responses after vaccination was reportedly substantial.

Germline CDR1 reads LNHDA; CDR2 reads SQIVND (reference sequence). The CDR3 runs 13 residues. V gave up 3 bases and J gave up 5 bases, with 7 bases separating them. The sample's treatment: around 19 received Ad26.COV2.S at low or high dose, single or two shots; 5 received placebo; per-sample allocation not given. Vaccine and placebo recipients were sampled on day 63 after the first injection. Profiling relied on immunoSEQ multiplex PCR, and the TCRdb table lists in-frame clones only, not all of them. The sample lists hundreds of thousands of clones, 80% to 95% seen once, with over 1.5% in the top ten.

The sequence came from a person between 18 and 65 years old who received the Ad26.COV2.S COVID-19 vaccine or a placebo. Sequencing used peripheral blood, obtained in a trial of Ad26.COV2.S vaccine versus placebo. J is TRBJ2-2 and V is TRBV19; no firm D call. CDR3 sequence reads: CASSIQVTGELFF. CDR3 DNA sequence: TGTGCCAGTAGTATCCAGGTTACCGGGGAGCTGTTTTTT.